The 20 T cell receptor beta chains below come from one sample, sequenced in a study of blood T cell repertoires in COVID-19. Libraries were prepared by immunoSEQ multiplex PCR; TCRdb keeps only in-frame clonotypes and omits some of them. The sample includes around 170,000 clones, 84% of them seen just once. The sequenced material came from PBMCs or T cells enriched from blood (not recorded which). Receptors originate from a man aged 50 to 60 who had recovered from COVID-19.

The gene calls are TRBV7-2 and TRBJ2-1, with 14 bases identical to TRBD2. The CDR3 consists of 15 residues. V dropped 6 bases and J dropped 10; count of bases not matched to a gene: 8. Germline V gene data show CDR1 as SGHTA and CDR2 as FQGNSA. In DNA form, the CDR3 reads TGTGCCAGCAGGAGGACTAGCGGGGGGAGTTACGAGCAGTTCTTC. This gives the protein CASRRTSGGSYEQFF.

The rearrangement joins TRBV10-1 to TRBJ1-5; D is unresolved. From germline, CDR1 is WNHNN and CDR2 SYGVQD (reference sequence). The CDR3 is 17 amino acids. V was pared by 4 bases and J by 2 bases, with 18 bases between. The CDR3 nucleotides are TGCGCCAGCAGTGGGAGTCTGATCTTAAGGTGCAATCAGCCCCAGCATTTT. Its protein product is CASSGSLILRCNQPQHF.

The chain uses TRBV9 and TRBJ2-3; 9 bases match TRBD2. CDR3 size: 15 residues. After removal of 0 bases from V and 1 base from J, the junction contained 0 bases not matched to a gene. Germline loops: CDR1 SGDLS, CDR2 YYNGEE. In DNA form, the CDR3 reads TGTGCCAGCAGCGTAGGCGGGGGGGGCACAGATACGCAGTATTTT. Translated, it gives CASSVGGGGTDTQYF.

The V gene is TRBV6-5, the J gene TRBJ1-5; D might be TRBD1 (5 bases). The V gene lost 5 bases and the J gene lost 9 bases, with 14 bases spanning the gap. Germline V gene lookup returns CDR1 MNHEY and CDR2 SVGAGI. CDR3 length: 13 residues. CDR3 nucleotides: TGTGCCAGCAGTCAGTCAGGGAGGTGGCCCCAGCATTTT. As protein: CASSQSGRWPQHF.

To note about this clone: The same CDR3 is also encoded by other DNA sequences in this sample. The chain carries TRBV5-6 and TRBJ1-2, with 7 positions matching TRBD1. CDR1 and CDR2 (germline): SGHDT, YYEEEE. J lost 8 bases, V lost 5 bases, and 9 bases had no gene match. The CDR3 length is 13 residues. CDR3 bases: TGTGCCAGCAGAACCGACAGGGCGGGGGGCTACACCTTC. Encoded protein: CASRTDRAGGYTF.

The rearrangement links TRBV4-3 to TRBJ1-1; the D gene is possibly TRBD1 (5 bases). This CDR3 has 15 residues. CDR1 LGHNA and CDR2 YSLEER come from the germline V gene. V lost 3 bases and J 0 bases, leaving 11 bases between the germline ends. The CDR3 is CASSQETDLNTEAFF. CDR3 nucleotides: TGCGCCAGCAGCCAGGAGACAGACTTGAACACTGAAGCTTTCTTT.

J is TRBJ2-5 and V is TRBV7-2; 11 positions match TRBD2. CDR3 length: 15 residues. CDR1 and CDR2 (germline): SGHTA, FQGNSA. The V gene end was trimmed by 5 bases and the J gene end by 3 bases; junction bases not matched to a gene: 5. The DNA for the CDR3 is TGTGCCAGCAGCCGTAGCGGGGGGGACGAAGAGACCCAGTACTTC. This codes for CASSRSGGDEETQYF.

The chain uses TRBV24-1 and TRBJ2-5; TRBD1 matches 11 bases. The V gene end was trimmed by 3 bases and the J gene end by 1 base; junction bases not matched to a gene: 3. The CDR3 extends over 16 amino acids. Germline values: CDR1 KGHDR, CDR2 SFDVKD. The CDR3 here is CATSDAGTGGQETQYF. The CDR3 region has the DNA TGTGCCACCAGTGATGCCGGGACAGGGGGCCAAGAGACCCAGTACTTC.

CDR3 DNA: TGTGCCAGCAGAGGGAGCTCCTACGAGCAGTACTTC. Amino acids: CASRGSSYEQYF. This rearrangement joins TRBV5-5 to TRBJ2-7; D is possibly TRBD2 (5 bases). V gave up 5 bases and J gave up 0 bases, with 6 bases separating them. Germline V gene data show CDR1 as SGHKS and CDR2 as YYEKEE (reference sequence). This CDR3 is 12 amino acids long.

The CDR3 loop is CASSSDGGPGNTIYF. The CDR3 nucleotides are TGTGCCAGCAGTTCTGATGGGGGCCCTGGAAACACCATATATTTT. The rearrangement joins TRBV7-2 to TRBJ1-3; possible D gene TRBD1, 6 bases. Germline lookup yields CDR1 SGHTA and CDR2 FQGNSA. The CDR3 totals 15 residues. V lost 6 bases, J lost 2 bases, and 14 bases lay in between.

V is TRBV29-1 and J is TRBJ1-2, with D perhaps matching TRBD1 (5 bases). The length of the CDR3 is 12 residues. Germline values: CDR1 SQVTM, CDR2 ANQGSEA. Trimming stripped 6 bases from V and 0 bases from J, with 8 bases between. Here the CDR3 DNA reads TGCAGCGTAGAGACAGCTAACTATGGCTACACCTTC. This translates into CSVETANYGYTF.

V is TRBV6-4 and J is TRBJ1-5; a possible D gene is TRBD1 (5 bases). This CDR3 has 14 amino acids. Germline CDR1 MRHNA, CDR2 SNTAGT. Trimming removed 3 bases from V and 4 bases from J, with 10 bases in between. Written as DNA, the CDR3 is TGTGCCAGCAGTGAGTGGCCAGGGAATCAGCCCCAGCATTTT. Its translation: CASSEWPGNQPQHF.

This chain connects TRBV9 to TRBJ1-1, with unresolved D. Deletions cut 2 bases from V and 5 bases from J, with 13 bases between. Germline loops: CDR1 SGDLS, CDR2 YYNGEE. The CDR3 sequence is 14 residues long. The CDR3 DNA follows: TGTGCCAGCAGCGTCGTTCAAGGGAGTACTGAAGCTTTCTTT. This translates into CASSVVQGSTEAFF.

This sequence joins TRBV7-6 and TRBJ2-7; 9 bases match TRBD1. Germline CDR1 SGHVS, CDR2 FNYEAQ. The CDR3 runs to 13 residues. The V and J ends lost 5 bases and 6 bases, in that order; junction bases with no gene match: 5. The CDR3 is CASSNGQGREQYF. The DNA of the CDR3 is TGTGCCAGCAGCAATGGACAGGGGCGCGAGCAGTACTTC. The complete variable domain, with remaining parts taken from reference TRBV7-6 and TRBJ2-7, reads GAGVSQSPRYKVTKRGQDVALRCDPISGHVSLYWYRQALGQGPEFLTYFNYEAQQDKSGLPNDRFSAERPEGSISTLTIQRTEQRDSAMYRCASSNGQGREQYFGPGTRLTVT.

The genes are TRBV27 and TRBJ2-3; 7 bases are shared with TRBD2. This CDR3 region has 15 residues. With 6 bases clipped from V and 4 bases from J, the junction kept 10 bases outside the gene matches. Germline CDR1 MNHEY, CDR2 SMNVEV (reference sequence). The CDR3 DNA is TGTGCCAGCAGGTTAATGGCGGGGGTTTCAGATACGCAGTATTTT. This encodes CASRLMAGVSDTQYF.

The chain links TRBV18 to TRBJ2-5; no firm D call. The germline CDR1 and CDR2 sequences are KGHSH and LQKENI. This CDR3 is built from 14 residues. V was cut by 3 bases and J by 3 bases, with 11 bases left in between. The chain's CDR3 is CASSPLPSKETQYF. The CDR3 DNA follows: TGTGCCAGCTCACCGCTACCCTCCAAAGAGACCCAGTACTTC.

The V call is TRBV29-1, the J call TRBJ2-3; perhaps TRBD1 as D (5 bases). This CDR3 comprises 13 residues. V was pared by 4 bases and J by 2 bases, with 10 bases between. Germline CDR1 and CDR2: SQVTM and ANQGSEA. The chain's CDR3 is CSVVGRTTDTQYF. CDR3 bases: TGCAGCGTTGTGGGGCGGACCACAGATACGCAGTATTTT.

The rearrangement uses TRBV28 and TRBJ1-4, with 7 nucleotides matching TRBD1. This CDR3 is 13 amino acids long. Per the germline V gene, CDR1 is MDHEN and CDR2 is SYDVKM. J lost 7 bases, V lost 10 bases, and 9 bases had no gene match. This CDR3 is CANSGGLGEKLFF. The DNA of the CDR3 is TGTGCCAACTCAGGGGGACTGGGTGAAAAACTGTTTTTT.

The chain is built from TRBV5-4 and TRBJ2-1; 10 positions agree with TRBD2. J was trimmed by 13 bases and V by 0 bases; bases with no gene match: 4. CDR3 size: 13 residues. Germline V gene data show CDR1 as SGHNT and CDR2 as YYREEE (reference sequence). CDR3 amino acids: CASSLGLAGAQFF. DNA of the CDR3: TGTGCCAGCAGCTTGGGGCTAGCGGGGGCACAGTTCTTC.

This clone was detected once. The chain uses TRBV11-2 and TRBJ1-4, with 7 bases lining up with TRBD1. V gave up 6 bases and J gave up 0 bases; unmatched junction bases: 4. The CDR3 consists of 15 residues. The V gene's germline CDR1 is SGHAT and CDR2 FQNNGV. The CDR3 protein is CASRRQGTTNEKLFF. In DNA, the CDR3 is TGTGCCAGCAGAAGACAGGGAACAACTAATGAAAAACTGTTTTTT.